This is a list of T cell receptor beta chains from one sample in a study of shared clonotypes between healthy human individuals. Only in-frame clones appear in the TCRdb table, and some are missing; sequencing was by immunoSEQ multiplex PCR. The sample has more than 1 million clones, around 82% seen once. The sequenced sample consisted of memory CD4+ T cells from PBMCs. These receptors were obtained from a man between 18 and 35 years old in good health. Some clones in this sample may be carry-over from other donors' samples. CDR3s include the opening cysteine and the closing phenylalanine or tryptophan. A D gene is named only where the DNA matches it firmly. Rows may omit the clone size; those that give it use once, few, many or a size class.

v_call	d_call	clone_size	j_call	cdr3_aa	cdr3_nt
TRBV27	NA	NA	TRBJ1-2	CASSFGGGEGLNGYTF	TGTGCCAGCAGTTTCGGGGGGGGCGAGGGACTTAATGGCTACACCTTC
TRBV4-1	TRBD2	few	TRBJ2-3	CASSSALAASTDTQYF	TGCGCCAGCAGCTCTGCCCTAGCGGCTAGCACAGATACGCAGTATTTT
TRBV27	NA	NA	TRBJ2-1	CASKSWQNNEQFF	TGTGCCAGCAAATCGTGGCAGAACAATGAGCAGTTCTTC
TRBV28	TRBD1	once	TRBJ1-2	CASRQGDYGYTF	TGTGCCAGTCGACAGGGGGACTATGGCTACACCTTC
TRBV27	TRBD2	NA	TRBJ2-3	CATTPLGGGAADTQYF	TGTGCCACCACCCCCCTCGGGGGGGGCGCCGCAGATACGCAGTATTTT
TRBV30	NA	NA	TRBJ1-2	CAWSVGGTNYGYTF	TGTGCCTGGAGTGTGGGAGGGACTAACTATGGCTACACCTTC
TRBV9	NA	few	TRBJ2-1	CASSASQSYNEQFF	TGTGCCAGCAGCGCAAGCCAGTCCTACAATGAGCAGTTCTTC
TRBV7-9	NA	NA	TRBJ1-5	CASSLDRANQPQHF	TGTGCCAGCAGCTTAGACAGGGCGAATCAGCCCCAGCATTTT
TRBV2	NA	NA	TRBJ2-3	CASSESQGSDTQYF	TGTGCCAGCAGTGAATCCCAGGGGTCAGATACGCAGTATTTT
TRBV7-8	TRBD2	NA	TRBJ2-1	CASSFLAGGPNEQFF	TGTGCCAGCAGCTTCCTAGCGGGAGGTCCCAATGAGCAGTTCTTC
TRBV30	TRBD1	once	TRBJ2-7	CAWSEPTGDRRYEQYF	TGTGCCTGGAGTGAACCAACGGGGGACAGGCGCTACGAGCAGTACTTC
TRBV9	TRBD2	NA	TRBJ2-5	CASSVGAGGPETQYF	TGTGCCAGCAGCGTAGGGGCGGGAGGGCCGGAGACCCAGTACTTC
TRBV5-4	NA	NA	TRBJ2-7	CASSPSGVAYEQYF	TGTGCCAGCAGCCCCTCAGGGGTAGCCTACGAGCAGTACTTC
TRBV5-1	TRBD1	NA	TRBJ1-4	CASSLTGTVATNEKLFF	TGCGCCAGCAGCTTGACCGGGACAGTCGCAACTAATGAAAAACTGTTTTTT
TRBV11-2	NA	NA	TRBJ2-6	CASRPPGANVLTF	TGTGCCAGCAGACCACCCGGGGCCAACGTCCTGACTTTC
TRBV4-1	NA	NA	TRBJ2-7	CATSAADRTPEQYF	TGCGCCACCTCAGCGGCAGACCGAACCCCCGAGCAGTACTTC
TRBV7-9	TRBD2	NA	TRBJ2-3	CASSQNSGRVSDTQYF	TGTGCCAGCAGCCAAAATAGCGGGAGGGTGTCAGATACGCAGTATTTT
TRBV27	NA	NA	TRBJ2-2	CASSLGRTPTGELFF	TGTGCCAGCAGTTTAGGGCGAACACCGACCGGGGAGCTGTTTTTT
TRBV28	NA	NA	TRBJ1-5	CASTGSNQPQHF	TGTGCCAGCACGGGGAGCAATCAGCCCCAGCATTTT
TRBV28	NA	NA	TRBJ1-2	CATGGAGANYGYTF	TGTGCCACCGGAGGGGCAGGGGCTAACTATGGCTACACCTTC
TRBV27	NA	NA	TRBJ2-6	CASSLSFLWGSGANVLTF	TGTGCCAGCAGTTTATCGTTTTTATGGGGGAGTGGGGCCAACGTCCTGACTTTC
TRBV2	TRBD2	NA	TRBJ2-5	CASERDGEETQYF	TGTGCCAGTGAGCGGGACGGAGAAGAGACCCAGTACTTC
TRBV7-3	TRBD2	NA	TRBJ2-5	CASSPISGRQETQYF	TGTGCCAGCAGCCCTATTAGCGGGAGGCAAGAGACCCAGTACTTC
TRBV5-1	TRBD2	NA	TRBJ2-3	CASSLSGSADTQYF	TGCGCCAGCAGCTTAAGCGGGAGCGCAGATACGCAGTATTTT
TRBV28	TRBD1	NA	TRBJ2-4	CASSLSGQEVQYF	TGTGCCAGCAGTTTATCCGGACAGGAAGTTCAGTACTTC
TRBV6-1	NA	few	TRBJ2-7	CASSEHKSQAGYEQYF	TGTGCCAGCAGTGAACATAAGTCCCAGGCAGGCTACGAGCAGTACTTC
TRBV7-7	TRBD1	NA	TRBJ1-2	CASSLGWTGNYGYTF	TGTGCCAGCAGCTTAGGGTGGACAGGAAACTATGGCTACACCTTC
TRBV10-3	TRBD1	NA	TRBJ2-7	CAISRQGTEGEQYF	TGTGCCATCAGCAGACAGGGGACGGAGGGCGAGCAGTACTTC
TRBV6-1	NA	NA	TRBJ1-1	CASGREGTEAFF	TGTGCCAGCGGCCGGGAAGGAACTGAAGCTTTCTTT
TRBV4-2	NA	NA	TRBJ2-7	CASSQDRTAEQYF	TGTGCCAGCAGCCAAGATCGGACTGCAGAGCAGTACTTC
TRBV15	NA	NA	TRBJ2-6	CATSRVSGANVLTF	TGTGCCACCAGCAGAGTCTCTGGGGCCAACGTCCTGACTTTC
TRBV2	NA	NA	TRBJ2-2	CASCTGTVRGELFF	TGTGCCAGCTGTACCGGGACGGTGCGTGGGGAGCTGTTTTTT
TRBV9	NA	few	TRBJ1-2	CASSVGGGSNYGYTF	TGTGCCAGCAGCGTGGGGGGAGGGAGTAACTATGGCTACACCTTC
TRBV9	NA	many	TRBJ2-6	CASSGEYGVPANVLTF	TGTGCCAGCAGCGGCGAATATGGGGTTCCGGCCAACGTCCTGACTTTC
TRBV30	NA	NA	TRBJ2-5	CAWSAGARTQYF	TGTGCCTGGAGTGCGGGGGCAAGGACCCAGTACTTC
TRBV7-9	NA	NA	TRBJ1-5	CASSLGGDQPQHF	TGTGCCAGCAGCTTAGGAGGAGACCAGCCCCAGCATTTT
TRBV7-2	NA	NA	TRBJ1-3	CASSFSVVSSGNTIYF	TGTGCCAGCAGCTTTTCGGTCGTGAGCTCTGGAAACACCATATATTTT
TRBV5-4	TRBD2	NA	TRBJ2-5	CASSLGFSGGETQYF	TGTGCCAGCAGCTTGGGATTTAGCGGGGGTGAGACCCAGTACTTC
TRBV19	NA	NA	TRBJ1-5	CASSISAGDQPQHF	TGTGCCAGTAGTATATCGGCAGGGGATCAGCCCCAGCATTTT
TRBV18	NA	few	TRBJ1-1	CASSPTDIRVANTEAFF	TGTGCCAGCTCACCGACGGACATTAGGGTTGCGAACACTGAAGCTTTCTTT
TRBV4-3	TRBD1	NA	TRBJ1-4	CASSQGDSNEKLFF	TGCGCCAGCAGCCAAGGGGACAGTAATGAAAAACTGTTTTTT
TRBV29-1	NA	once	TRBJ2-3	CSVVTGRGDTQYF	TGCAGCGTTGTAACAGGCAGGGGCGATACGCAGTATTTT
TRBV7-2	TRBD2	once	TRBJ2-2	CASRLTSGSFGELFF	TGTGCCAGCAGACTGACTAGCGGGAGTTTCGGGGAGCTGTTTTTT
TRBV7-6	TRBD1	NA	TRBJ1-4	CASSATGSGGEKLFF	TGTGCCAGCAGCGCGACAGGGTCAGGGGGTGAAAAACTGTTTTTT
TRBV28	NA	NA	TRBJ1-3	CASRPRQAPEGDTIYF	TGTGCCAGCAGACCAAGACAGGCCCCTGAGGGGGACACCATATATTTT
TRBV5-6	NA	NA	TRBJ2-3	CASSLGDPRADTQYF	TGTGCCAGCAGCTTGGGGGACCCCAGGGCAGATACGCAGTATTTT
TRBV28	TRBD1	few	TRBJ1-2	CASSWLTGASGYTF	TGTGCCAGCAGTTGGCTTACAGGGGCGTCGGGCTACACCTTC
TRBV11-3	TRBD1	NA	TRBJ1-1	CASSLGGTEASEAFF	TGTGCCAGCAGCTTAGGAGGGACAGAGGCTTCTGAAGCTTTCTTT
TRBV6-5	NA	NA	TRBJ1-3	CASRNTGLGNTIYF	TGTGCCAGCAGAAACACAGGGCTTGGAAACACCATATATTTT